Listed below are T cell receptor beta chains from one sample, sequenced in a study of blood T cell repertoires in COVID-19. Assay used: immunoSEQ multiplex PCR; TCRdb lists only in-frame clones, some missing. This table holds a few hundred thousand clones, roughly nine tenths found once. The sample was peripheral blood. The receptors come from a man aged 55 to 70 with acute or convalescent COVID-19. Both conserved end residues are part of each CDR3. A D gene is named only where the DNA matches it firmly. Size is omitted from some rows. Given values are once, few, many or a class for expanded clones.

d_gene: TRBD1
j_gene: TRBJ1-1
abundance: .
v_gene: TRBV9
CDR3nt: TGTGCCAGCAGCGTAGTTGAGGGACAGGACACTGAAGCTTTCTTT
CDR3aa: CASSVVEGQDTEAFF

d_gene: TRBD2
j_gene: TRBJ2-5
abundance: .
v_gene: TRBV5-1
CDR3nt: TGCGCCAGCAGCTACCTAGCGGGGTACCAAGAGACCCAGTACTTC
CDR3aa: CASSYLAGYQETQYF

d_gene: TRBD2
j_gene: TRBJ2-2
abundance: .
v_gene: TRBV18
CDR3nt: TGTGCCAGCTCACCGAGCGGGAGGACCGACGGGGAGCTGTTTTTT
CDR3aa: CASSPSGRTDGELFF

d_gene: .
j_gene: TRBJ1-4
abundance: once
v_gene: TRBV30
CDR3nt: TGTGCCTGGAGTTTCAGGCGTCCAACTAATGAAAAACTGTTTTTT
CDR3aa: CAWSFRRPTNEKLFF

d_gene: .
j_gene: TRBJ2-4
abundance: .
v_gene: TRBV12-5
CDR3nt: TGTGCTAGTGCGTCCAGGTTCGACATTCAGTACTTC
CDR3aa: CASASRFDIQYF

d_gene: .
j_gene: TRBJ1-2
abundance: .
v_gene: TRBV29-1
CDR3nt: TGCAGCGTTGAGCAACAGGATACGGTCAGCTATGGCTACACCTTC
CDR3aa: CSVEQQDTVSYGYTF

d_gene: .
j_gene: TRBJ2-2
abundance: .
v_gene: TRBV5-1
CDR3nt: TGCGCCACCCGGGAGACGAACACCGGGGAGCTGTTTTTT
CDR3aa: CATRETNTGELFF

d_gene: TRBD1
j_gene: TRBJ1-4
abundance: .
v_gene: TRBV2
CDR3nt: TGTGCCAGCAGCGTGGACAGGGTTAATGAAAAACTGTTTTTT
CDR3aa: CASSVDRVNEKLFF

d_gene: TRBD1
j_gene: TRBJ1-3
abundance: .
v_gene: TRBV9
CDR3nt: TGTGCCAGCAGCGTAGCAGGACAGGGAGTCTACTCTGGAAACACCATATATTTT
CDR3aa: CASSVAGQGVYSGNTIYF

d_gene: .
j_gene: TRBJ1-1
abundance: .
v_gene: TRBV24-1
CDR3nt: TGTGCCACCAGTGATGGTACAGCTGAAGCTTTCTTT
CDR3aa: CATSDGTAEAFF

d_gene: TRBD2
j_gene: TRBJ2-3
abundance: .
v_gene: TRBV5-6
CDR3nt: TGTGCCAGCAGCTACAGCGGGAGTTGGGGCGGCGGGGATACGCAGTATTTT
CDR3aa: CASSYSGSWGGGDTQYF

d_gene: .
j_gene: TRBJ1-3
abundance: .
v_gene: TRBV6-1
CDR3nt: TGTGCCAGCAGTGATTACAGGTCCTCTGGAAACACCATATATTTT
CDR3aa: CASSDYRSSGNTIYF

d_gene: TRBD2
j_gene: TRBJ2-1
abundance: .
v_gene: TRBV29-1
CDR3nt: TGCAGCGCCGGGAGGGCTAGCGGGGGAAATGAGCAGTTCTTC
CDR3aa: CSAGRASGGNEQFF

d_gene: TRBD1
j_gene: TRBJ1-6
abundance: .
v_gene: TRBV5-5
CDR3nt: TGTGCCAGCAGCTCCAACACCGGGACAGACGTTTCACCCCTCCACTTT
CDR3aa: CASSSNTGTDVSPLHF

d_gene: .
j_gene: TRBJ1-2
abundance: .
v_gene: TRBV29-1
CDR3nt: TGCAGCGTTGAGGGAGATGGACAGAGAAACTATGGCTACACCTTC
CDR3aa: CSVEGDGQRNYGYTF

d_gene: .
j_gene: TRBJ2-3
abundance: .
v_gene: TRBV5-6
CDR3nt: TGTGCCAGCAGCTTGAGGGGCAGGGGCACAGATACGCAGTATTTT
CDR3aa: CASSLRGRGTDTQYF

d_gene: TRBD1
j_gene: TRBJ1-2
abundance: few
v_gene: TRBV7-3
CDR3nt: TGTGCCAGCAGCTTGACACAGGGGCGAGGACATGGCTACACCTTC
CDR3aa: CASSLTQGRGHGYTF

d_gene: .
j_gene: TRBJ1-5
abundance: .
v_gene: TRBV9
CDR3nt: TGTGCCAGCAGCGATAAAGCAGGGTTCACTCAGCCCCAGCATTTT
CDR3aa: CASSDKAGFTQPQHF

d_gene: TRBD1
j_gene: TRBJ2-2
abundance: .
v_gene: TRBV6-5
CDR3nt: TGTGCCAGCAGTTACTTGGGACAGGGGGCCACCGGGGAGCTGTTTTTT
CDR3aa: CASSYLGQGATGELFF

d_gene: .
j_gene: TRBJ2-5
abundance: .
v_gene: TRBV18
CDR3nt: TGTGCCAGTTCCCCATGGGGCAGCTCCCAAGAGACCCAGTACTTC
CDR3aa: CASSPWGSSQETQYF

d_gene: .
j_gene: TRBJ2-1
abundance: .
v_gene: TRBV6-5
CDR3nt: TGTGCCAGCAGGCTATACAGGGCACGGGACAATGAGCAGTTCTTC
CDR3aa: CASRLYRARDNEQFF

d_gene: .
j_gene: TRBJ1-6
abundance: .
v_gene: TRBV7-2
CDR3nt: TGTGCCAGCAGCTCCCCGGGATATAATTCACCCCTCCACTTT
CDR3aa: CASSSPGYNSPLHF

d_gene: TRBD1
j_gene: TRBJ1-5
abundance: .
v_gene: TRBV27
CDR3nt: TGTGCCAGCAGTTTATCGACAGGGCCAGGCAATCAGCCCCAGCATTTT
CDR3aa: CASSLSTGPGNQPQHF

d_gene: TRBD1
j_gene: TRBJ1-6
abundance: .
v_gene: TRBV7-3
CDR3nt: TGTGCCAGCAGCGTGGACAGGGGTTCACCCCTCCACTTT
CDR3aa: CASSVDRGSPLHF

d_gene: TRBD2
j_gene: TRBJ2-3
abundance: .
v_gene: TRBV7-6
CDR3nt: TGTGCCAGCAGCTTGAGGACTAGCGGCCAAGATACGCAGTATTTT
CDR3aa: CASSLRTSGQDTQYF

d_gene: TRBD1
j_gene: TRBJ2-7
abundance: .
v_gene: TRBV7-8
CDR3nt: TGTGCCAGCAGCTCGGACAGGGGGCCTTACGAGCAGTACTTC
CDR3aa: CASSSDRGPYEQYF

d_gene: .
j_gene: TRBJ2-6
abundance: .
v_gene: TRBV30
CDR3nt: TGTGCCTGGACCCCCTGGGCCAACGTCCTGACTTTC
CDR3aa: CAWTPWANVLTF

d_gene: TRBD1
j_gene: TRBJ1-2
abundance: .
v_gene: TRBV30
CDR3nt: TGTGCCTGGAGCCAACTAACAGGGGGCTATGGCTACACCTTC
CDR3aa: CAWSQLTGGYGYTF

d_gene: .
j_gene: TRBJ2-7
abundance: .
v_gene: TRBV20-1
CDR3nt: TGCAGTGCTAGAGCCGAGGGTGAGCAGTACTTC
CDR3aa: CSARAEGEQYF